This entry lists 11 T cell receptor beta chains sequenced from one sample in a study of vaccination effects on CD4 cells after COVID-19. Libraries were prepared by immunoSEQ multiplex PCR; TCRdb keeps only in-frame clonotypes and omits some of them. The sample consists of about 55,000 clones, more than 60% of them appearing once. Their antigens are not known. Before sequencing, viral peptide pools were used by the ViraFEST assay to expand antigen-specific CD4+ T cells. When more than 9 days of culture had elapsed, CD4+ T cells were isolated. Prior SARS-CoV-2 infection was absent in the vaccine recipients, as shown by negative nucleocapsid antibodies. This specimen consisted of CD4+ T cells from PBMCs cultured with SARS-CoV-2 spike peptides, obtained before COVID-19 vaccination. Every receptor here comes from a human donor who received a COVID-19 vaccine.

The rearrangement joins TRBV5-1 to TRBJ1-2, with 7 bases matching TRBD1. CDR3 size: 14 residues. Germline trimming cut 4 bases from V and 3 bases from J; bases unmatched to any gene: 6. The germline gives CDR1 SGHRS, CDR2 YFSETQ. CDR3 nucleotides: TGCGCCAGCAGCCGACAGGGACCAGACTATGGCTACACCTTC. Protein sequence: CASSRQGPDYGYTF. The complete variable domain, with remaining parts taken from reference TRBV5-1 and TRBJ1-2, reads KAGVTQTPRYLIKTRGQQVTLSCSPISGHRSVSWYQQTPGQGLQFLFEYFSETQRNKGNFPGRFSGRQFSNSRSEMNVSTLELGDSALYLCASSRQGPDYGYTFGSGTRLTVV.

V gene TRBV12-3 or TRBV12-4 combines with J gene TRBJ1-2; 8 bases line up with TRBD1. The CDR3 covers 13 residues. V shed 5 bases, J shed 8 bases, and the junction held 7 bases outside the gene matches. DNA for the CDR3: TGTGCCAGCAGTAACAGGGGGGGAGGCGGCTACACCTTC. Translation gives CASSNRGGGGYTF.

V gene TRBV7-6 combines with J gene TRBJ1-5; D gene ambiguous. V was trimmed by 1 base and J by 6 bases, leaving 13 bases between them. This CDR3 comprises 15 residues. Germline CDR1 reads SGHVS; CDR2 reads FNYEAQ. DNA for the CDR3: TGTGCCAGCAGCTTAGATACGGGAGGCGGTCAGCCCCAGCATTTT. It codes for CASSLDTGGGQPQHF.

V usage is TRBV7-6 and J usage is TRBJ2-2; 7 bases are shared with TRBD1. Germline CDR1 SGHVS, CDR2 FNYEAQ. V lost 3 bases and J lost 6; bases outside the gene matches: 4. The CDR3 has 14 residues. The CDR3 bases are TGTGCCAGCAGCTTCGACAGGGACGCCGGGGAGCTGTTTTTT. Protein sequence: CASSFDRDAGELFF. Based on the CDR3 plus reference TRBV7-6 and TRBJ2-2, the full variable domain is GAGVSQSPRYKVTKRGQDVALRCDPISGHVSLYWYRQALGQGPEFLTYFNYEAQQDKSGLPNDRFSAERPEGSISTLTIQRTEQRDSAMYRCASSFDRDAGELFFGEGSRLTVL.

The table lists this clone with a few counts. The genes are TRBV28 and TRBJ1-1, with 7 bases fitting TRBD1. Germline values: CDR1 MDHEN, CDR2 SYDVKM. The V segment lost 6 bases and the J segment 5 bases; nucleotides outside the gene matches: 6. The CDR3 has 13 residues. CDR3 protein: CASRLTGATEAFF. The CDR3, as DNA: TGTGCCAGCAGACTCACAGGGGCGACTGAAGCTTTCTTT.

V gene TRBV5-1 combines with J gene TRBJ1-1; D might be TRBD1 (5 bases). V lost 0 bases and J lost 5, with 17 bases in between. CDR3 length equals 16 residues. In germline, CDR1 is SGHRS, CDR2 YFSETQ. For the CDR3, the DNA is TGCGCCAGCAGCTTGGCCTCTTCCCAGGGACGGACTGAAGCTTTCTTT. Amino acids: CASSLASSQGRTEAFF.

The rearrangement uses TRBV7-9 and TRBJ1-2; D is unresolved. Germline V gene data show CDR1 as SEHNR and CDR2 as FQNEAQ (reference sequence). This CDR3 has 14 residues. V was trimmed by 4 bases and J by 5 bases, leaving 14 bases between them. The CDR3 spells CASSSYGVGYGYTF. The CDR3 DNA sequence: TGTGCCAGCAGCTCCTACGGGGTCGGGTATGGCTACACCTTC. Looking up the rest from reference TRBV7-9 and TRBJ1-2 gives the full variable domain: DTGVSQNPRHKITKRGQNVTFRCDPISEHNRLYWYRQTLGQGPEFLTYFQNEAQLEKSRLLSDRFSAERPKGSFSTLEIQRTEQGDSAMYLCASSSYGVGYGYTFGSGTRLTVV.

V and J are TRBV10-3 and TRBJ2-1; no definite D call. Germline assignment: CDR1 ENHRY and CDR2 SYGVKD. The length of the CDR3 is 12 residues. The ends were cut back, 3 bases at V and 8 bases at J, with 8 bases in the middle. The chain's CDR3 is CAISDPGDEQFF. Here the CDR3 DNA reads TGTGCCATCAGTGACCCCGGTGATGAGCAGTTCTTC.

The V call is TRBV27, the J call TRBJ1-3; 9 nucleotides agree with TRBD1. The CDR3 sequence is 13 residues long. The germline V gene encodes CDR1 MNHEY and CDR2 SMNVEV (reference sequence). V trimming: 5 bases; J trimming: 7 bases; junction bases outside the gene matches: 3. The CDR3 sequence is CASSPDRGNTIYF. The CDR3 DNA sequence: TGTGCCAGCAGTCCTGACAGGGGGAACACCATATATTTT.

In the case of this clone: The junction and the germline gene differ at one end; a read error may be behind it. The V and J genes are TRBV7-7 and TRBJ2-2; no firm D call. Looked up from germline, CDR1 is SSHAT and CDR2 is FNYEAQ (reference sequence). This CDR3 contains 12 residues. The CDR3 DNA reads TGTGCTAGCAGCCCCTCCGCCGGGGAGCTGTTTTTT. Amino acid sequence: CASSPSAGELFF.

This chain uses TRBV18 with TRBJ1-2; D gene unclear. Looked up from germline, CDR1 is KGHSH and CDR2 is LQKENI. This CDR3 spans 13 amino acids. Trimming shortened V by 3 bases and J by 4 bases, and 9 bases separated the two germline ends. CDR3 in amino acids: CASSPDGSYGYTF. CDR3 DNA: TGTGCCAGCTCACCGGACGGCTCCTATGGCTACACCTTC.